The 7 T cell receptor beta chains reported below all come from one sample, sequenced in a study of cytomegalovirus exposure and HLA in healthy donors. PCR was performed using 60 Vbeta and 13 Jbeta primers. Profiled with immunoSEQ multiplex PCR; TCRdb holds only in-frame clones, not every one. The sample table sets out 45,000 to 60,000 clones. Sequenced: PBMCs. The source is a male donor in good health and CMV-seronegative.

This chain joins TRBV28 and TRBJ1-5; D uncertain. Trimming pared 6 bases from V and 0 bases from J, leaving 9 bases between. Germline assignment: CDR1 MDHEN and CDR2 SYDVKM. There are 14 residues in the CDR3. The CDR3 region is CASSQGGSNQPQHF. CDR3 in DNA: TGTGCCAGCAGCCAAGGCGGTAGCAATCAGCCCCAGCATTTT.

CDR3 nucleotide sequence: TGTGCCAGCAGTTACTCCGGACAGGGAAACGAGCAGTACTTC. This codes for CASSYSGQGNEQYF. This rearrangement joins TRBV6-5 to TRBJ2-7; 8 bases are a match to TRBD1. Unmatched junction bases numbered 3, after V lost 0 bases and J lost 5 bases. The CDR3 totals 14 residues. CDR1 is MNHEY, CDR2 SVGAGI, per germline.

The chain combines TRBV28 with TRBJ1-6; 8 bases match TRBD1. The CDR3 has 17 residues. V was clipped by 5 bases and J by 0 bases; unmatched bases: 6. Germline CDR1 and CDR2: MDHEN and SYDVKM. CDR3 loop: CASSASGGFSYNSPLHF. CDR3 coding DNA: TGTGCCAGCAGTGCCTCAGGGGGCTTCTCCTATAATTCACCCCTCCACTTT.

The chain combines TRBV6-1 with TRBJ1-6; D ambiguous. The V end was cut by 6 bases, the J end by 0 bases, with 6 bases between. This CDR3 spans 14 amino acids. Germline values: CDR1 MNHNS, CDR2 SASEGT. CDR3 region: CASRHASYNSPLHF. CDR3 coding DNA: TGTGCCAGCAGACATGCCTCCTATAATTCACCCCTCCACTTT.

The rearrangement links TRBV7-9 to TRBJ1-1; no definite D call. CDR1 is SEHNR, CDR2 FQNEAQ, per germline (reference sequence). The germline V and J ends were trimmed by 4 bases and 5 bases, with 8 bases remaining between them. The length of the CDR3 is 12 residues. DNA for the CDR3: TGTGCCAGCAGCTCCGGCGGGACTGAAGCTTTCTTT. Its translation is CASSSGGTEAFF.

The V and J genes are TRBV5-4 and TRBJ2-5, with 11 bases that match TRBD2. The tail of the sequence fits TRBJ2-7 better, so the J call may be wrong. This CDR3 has 15 residues. Germline CDR1 reads SGHNT; CDR2 reads YYREEE (reference sequence). CDR3 sequence: CASSLELAGDYEQYF. The CDR3 region has the DNA TGTGCCAGCAGCTTGGAACTAGCGGGAGACTACGAGCAGTACTTC.

The V and J genes are TRBV29-1 and TRBJ1-4; 10 bases map to TRBD1. The CDR3 has 15 residues. The germline gives CDR1 SQVTM, CDR2 ANQGSEA. Trimming cost V 1 base and J 3 bases; bases outside gene matches: 2. The CDR3 nucleotides are TGCAGCGTTGAAGGGGACAGGGGATCTAATGAAAAACTGTTTTTT. It translates to CSVEGDRGSNEKLFF.